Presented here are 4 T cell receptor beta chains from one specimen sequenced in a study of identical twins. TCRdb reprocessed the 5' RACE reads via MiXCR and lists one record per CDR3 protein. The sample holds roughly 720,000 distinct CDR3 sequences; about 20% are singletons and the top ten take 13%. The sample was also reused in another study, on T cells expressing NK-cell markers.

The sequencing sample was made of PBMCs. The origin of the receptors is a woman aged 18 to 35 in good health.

Here the CDR3 reads CSAPPDRVGNIQYF. The CDR3 DNA sequence: TGCAGTGCACCACCCGACAGGGTTGGAAACATTCAGTACTTC. The chain couples TRBV20-1 to TRBJ2-4; 7 positions match TRBD1. CDR1 DFQATT and CDR2 SNEGSKA come from the germline V gene (reference sequence). This CDR3 spans 14 amino acids. V shed 6 bases, J shed 6 bases, and the junction held 11 bases outside the gene matches.

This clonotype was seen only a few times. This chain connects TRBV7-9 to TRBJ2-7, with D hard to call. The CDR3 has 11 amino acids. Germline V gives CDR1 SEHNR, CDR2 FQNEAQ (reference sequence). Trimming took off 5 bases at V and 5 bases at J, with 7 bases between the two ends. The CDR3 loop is CASSNRNEQYF. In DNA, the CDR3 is TGTGCCAGCAGCAATAGGAACGAGCAGTACTTC.

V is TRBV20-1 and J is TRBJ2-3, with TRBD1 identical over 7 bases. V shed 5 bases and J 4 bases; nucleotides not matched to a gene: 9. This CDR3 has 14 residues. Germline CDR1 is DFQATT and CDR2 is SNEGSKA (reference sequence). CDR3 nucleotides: TGCAGTGCTCGTGGGGCGCAGGGGGCAGATACGCAGTATTTT. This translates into CSARGAQGADTQYF.

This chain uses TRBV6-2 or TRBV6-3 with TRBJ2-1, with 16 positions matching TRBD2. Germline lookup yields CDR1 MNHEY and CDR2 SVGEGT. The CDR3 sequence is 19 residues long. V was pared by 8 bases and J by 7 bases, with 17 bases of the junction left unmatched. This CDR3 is CASGTTGLAGGPLGNEQFF. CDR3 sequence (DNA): TGTGCCAGCGGGACTACGGGACTAGCGGGAGGGCCTCTCGGAAATGAGCAGTTCTTC.